This T cell receptor beta chain was observed in a study of IL-17A CD8 T cells in psoriatic arthritis synovium. Regarding the complete study: The goal of the study was to define the phenotype, molecular profile and function of synovial IL-17A+CD8+ T cells in psoriatic arthritis pathogenesis. Here is what the overall study found, with its caveats: In a couple of patients, many Tc17 clones also appeared in the synovial Tc1 population, producing Morisita overlap indices above 0.8. TCR sequencing covered only three patients, which the authors acknowledged as a limited sample size. Because no psoriatic arthritis synovial tissue samples were available, cells were taken from synovial fluid instead of synovial tissue. Some individual clones occupied over 5% of the repertoire, though most synovial CD8+ subsets remained polyclonal.

As regards this clone: Its antigen remains undetermined. No base qualities exist here, and no much larger clone lies one base off it.

DNA was extracted (Qiagen), and TCRbeta V-D-J rearrangements were subjected to bias-controlled amplification followed by high-throughput sequencing (immunoSEQ; Adaptive Biotech). The authors' analysis ran thus. The immunoSEQ Analyzer platform was used to analyze productive sequences at the sequence level. Clonality was computed as 1 minus Pielou's evenness, ranging from 0 (highly polyclonal) to 1 (monoclonal). The Morisita index, ranging from 0 (no similarity) to 1 (complete similarity), was used to quantify repertoire overlap between subsets. The table comes from immuneACCESS by way of TCRdb, which keeps in-frame sequences with V and J called. Part of the clones is missing from these tables; in studies checked, under half for an unresolved V gene and the rest for unknown reasons. V and J calls and clone size are given by that table; D and trimming were obtained from the DNA. In all, the sample holds over 2,000 clones, and around 70% of those were seen once. Clones ranked in the top ten supply about 11% of the sample.

CD3+ T cells were isolated magnetically, stimulated for more than 1.2 hours with PMA and ionomycin, and then labeled using IL-17A and IFNgamma cytokine secretion assays. Synovial fluid effusions were drawn from actively inflamed joints of patients with psoriatic arthritis. Memory CD8+ T cells in synovial fluid were sorted patient by patient into Tc17 (IL-17A+) cells, bulk memory cells and Tc1 (IL-17A-IFNgamma+) cells in order to compare their TCR repertoires. The Classification of Psoriatic Arthritis Study Group (CASPAR) criteria were met by the psoriatic arthritis patients. Cytokine-secreting cells were counterstained with a viability dye and with anti-CD3, CD8, CD14 and CD4 antibodies and were sorted on a BD FACSAria. A few patients with psoriatic arthritis provided sorted synovial fluid CD8+ T cell subsets that underwent TCRbeta sequencing. Synovial fluid mononuclear cells were isolated using Lymphoprep and were cryopreserved in liquid nitrogen prior to use. Cryopreservation medium contained around 55% fetal calf serum and around 10% dimethyl sulfoxide.

The trim is 2 bases for V and 3 bases for J, with a gap of 4 bases between the germline ends. Including the terminal cysteine and phenylalanine, the CDR3 comprises 13 residues. Only the CDR3 DNA is retained, 39 bases long and in frame from the first base. CDR1 and CDR2 are drawn from the germline V gene: MRHNA, SNTAGT. Sequencing was performed on IFN-gamma+ CD8+ T cells from synovial fluid. Read against the paper, the sample's cell subset or site label means: IL-17A-IFNgamma+ memory CD8+ (Tc1) cells. The chain was built from TRBV6-4 and TRBJ2-2; too little of a D gene remains to name it. This receptor was obtained from a human donor with psoriatic arthritis. The CDR3 corresponds to CASSDGDTGELFF. The DNA sequence is TGTGCCAGCAGTGACGGGGACACCGGGGAGCTGTTTTTT.